These 15 T cell receptor beta chains originate from one sample sequenced in a study of OX40 agonist ivuxolimab in advanced cancers. Using immunoSEQ multiplex PCR, the repertoire was profiled, and TCRdb retains in-frame clones only, with some absent. This table holds 60,000 to 85,000 clones, roughly 81% found once. The sample here was CD4+ or CD8+ T cells sorted from blood, taken in a trial of the OX40 agonist ivuxolimab. These TCRs come from an adult with an advanced solid tumor such as melanoma, head and neck, liver or kidney cancer.

Here the CDR3 reads CASSPSDRGGNQPQHF. CDR3 sequence (DNA): TGTGCCAGCAGCCCATCCGACAGGGGCGGAAATCAGCCCCAGCATTTT. V is TRBV7-8 and J is TRBJ1-5; TRBD1 agrees at 8 bases. The J segment lost 4 bases and the V segment lost 5 bases, leaving 10 bases of the junction unmatched. Germline-derived CDR1 and CDR2 are SGHVS and FQNEAQ. The CDR3 loop spans 16 amino acids.

This rearrangement joins TRBV14 to TRBJ2-6; D not certain. Looked up from germline, CDR1 is SGHDN and CDR2 is FVKESK. V lost 7 bases and J 0 bases, leaving 10 bases between the germline ends. The CDR3 spans 15 residues. The CDR3 region is CASKRQRSGANVLTF. DNA of the CDR3: TGTGCCAGCAAGCGTCAGCGCTCTGGGGCCAACGTCCTGACTTTC.

As regards this clone: The sample carries other DNA sequences with the same CDR3. The chain has TRBV5-1 and TRBJ2-5; no firm D call. The CDR3 extends over 14 amino acids. Germline-derived CDR1 and CDR2 are SGHRS and YFSETQ. Trimming removed 0 bases at V and 2 bases at J, with 8 bases between. The CDR3 loop reads CASSLVSGQETQYF. CDR3 bases: TGCGCCAGCAGCTTGGTTTCAGGACAAGAGACCCAGTACTTC.

The chain uses TRBV28 and TRBJ1-1; possible D gene TRBD1, 6 bases. The CDR3 totals 13 residues. The ends were cut back, 5 bases at V and 2 bases at J, with 9 bases in the middle. The germline gives CDR1 MDHEN, CDR2 SYDVKM. The CDR3 protein is CASSQGTNTEAFF. DNA for the CDR3: TGTGCCAGCAGTCAGGGGACCAACACTGAAGCTTTCTTT.

This clone was found a few times. The rearrangement joins TRBV11-2 to TRBJ2-7, with 8 positions matching TRBD1. Germline V CDR1 and CDR2: SGHAT, FQNNGV. J was trimmed by 4 bases and V by 8 bases; bases with no gene match: 13. This CDR3 comprises 15 residues. The CDR3 DNA is TGTGCCAGCGGATTCCGTGGACAGGGCCAGTACGAGCAGTACTTC. This translates into CASGFRGQGQYEQYF.

This chain joins TRBV11-2 and TRBJ2-3; perhaps D is TRBD1 or TRBD2 (5 bases each). From germline, CDR1 is SGHAT and CDR2 FQNNGV. This CDR3 spans 15 amino acids. The V and J ends lost 5 bases and 5 bases respectively, with 17 bases between them. The CDR3: CASSKTFRDVDTQYF. The CDR3 coding sequence is TGTGCCAGCAGCAAAACATTTAGGGACGTAGATACGCAGTATTTT.

This chain joins TRBV11-2 and TRBJ2-5; 10 bases map to TRBD1. The CDR3 is 15 amino acids. With V trimmed by 5 bases and J by 4 bases, 7 bases remained unmatched. Germline V lookup: CDR1 SGHAT, CDR2 FQNNGV. As DNA, the CDR3 is TGTGCCAGCAGCATCCGACAGGGGGCCGGAGAGACCCAGTACTTC. This gives the protein CASSIRQGAGETQYF.

V and J are TRBV4-1 and TRBJ2-1, with 10 nucleotides matching TRBD2. This CDR3 is built from 16 residues. Germline CDR1 MGHRA, CDR2 YSYEKL. V gave up 4 bases and J gave up 1 base; unmatched junction bases: 4. For the CDR3, the DNA is TGCGCCAGCAGCCTTTTAGCGGGGGGTTCCTACAATGAGCAGTTCTTC. Its protein product is CASSLLAGGSYNEQFF.

The chain carries TRBV5-1 and TRBJ1-3; no firm D call. The CDR3 runs to 14 residues. V gave up 1 base and J gave up 0 bases, with 5 bases separating them. The germline gives CDR1 SGHRS, CDR2 YFSETQ. CDR3 nucleotide sequence: TGCGCCAGCAGCTTGTCCAACTCTGGAAACACCATATATTTT. Its translation is CASSLSNSGNTIYF.

This clone was picked up a small number of times. The chain has TRBV19 and TRBJ1-2; 10 positions match TRBD1. The V gene end was trimmed by 5 bases and the J gene end by 4 bases; junction bases not matched to a gene: 4. The CDR3 runs 14 residues. The germline V gene encodes CDR1 LNHDA and CDR2 SQIVND (reference sequence). The CDR3, as DNA: TGTGCCAGTAGTCCCGGGACAGGGGCCTATGGCTACACCTTC. Amino acids: CASSPGTGAYGYTF.

The chain combines TRBV30 with TRBJ1-5, with TRBD1 matching 9 bases. The V gene end was trimmed by 5 bases and the J gene end by 5 bases; junction bases not matched to a gene: 7. This CDR3 comprises 14 residues. Germline CDR1 reads GTSNPN; CDR2 reads SVGIG (reference sequence). CDR3 in amino acids: CAWGTGKVYQPQHF. The CDR3 region has the DNA TGTGCCTGGGGGACAGGGAAAGTCTATCAGCCCCAGCATTTT. Variable domain in full (rest from reference TRBV30 and TRBJ1-5): SQTIHQWPATLVQPVGSPLSLECTVEGTSNPNLYWYRQAAGRGLQLLFYSVGIGQISSEVPQNLSASRPQDRQFILSSKKLLLSDSGFYLCAWGTGKVYQPQHFGDGTRLSIL.

J is TRBJ1-6 and V is TRBV18, with D perhaps matching TRBD1 (6 bases). Trimming pared 6 bases from V and 9 bases from J, leaving 15 bases between. The CDR3 length is 14 residues. The germline gives CDR1 KGHSH, CDR2 LQKENI. Here the CDR3 DNA reads TGTGCCAGCTCCCAACAGGGATATGGTTCACCCCTCCACTTT. This sequence encodes CASSQQGYGSPLHF.

The chain employs TRBV7-9 and TRBJ2-1, with 8 bases aligning to TRBD1. From germline, CDR1 is SEHNR and CDR2 FQNEAQ (reference sequence). J lost 7 bases, V lost 3 bases, and 8 bases had no gene match. This CDR3 is built from 15 residues. The CDR3 DNA follows: TGTGCCAGCAGCTTCCCCAGGGGGCTTGGGAATGAGCAGTTCTTC. Residues: CASSFPRGLGNEQFF.

V usage is TRBV6-5 and J usage is TRBJ1-2, with D maybe TRBD1 (5 bases). V lost 2 bases and J 8 bases, leaving 12 bases between the germline ends. The CDR3 covers 13 residues. Germline assignment: CDR1 MNHEY and CDR2 SVGAGI. DNA for the CDR3: TGTGCCAGCAGTTACGGGCCTGGGGGGGGCTACACCTTC. Its protein product is CASSYGPGGGYTF.

Only one count was recorded for this clone. This sequence joins TRBV11-3 and TRBJ2-3, with TRBD2 as a possible D gene (6 bases). Deletions cut 7 bases from V and 2 bases from J, with 13 bases between. CDR1 and CDR2 (germline): SGHNT, YENEEA. There are 14 residues in the CDR3. The CDR3 region is CASTLGTHTDTQYF. The DNA of the CDR3 is TGTGCCAGCACCCTCGGGACTCACACAGATACGCAGTATTTT.